This T cell receptor beta chain appears in the sequencing data of a study of blood T cell repertoires in COVID-19. Whole-study context: Some COVID-19 samples were acute and others convalescent; all came from the United States, Italy and Spain.

Trimming cost V 1 base and J 5 bases; bases outside gene matches: 12. This CDR3 is built from 17 residues. Germline V CDR1 and CDR2: SGHAT, FQNNGV. Per the original methods: Cell counts per sample came from amplifying reference gene primers. Repertoires were generated with immunoSEQ multiplex PCR, while TCRdb's copy carries only in-frame clones and drops some. The V and J calls and the clone size are those of that table, but D and trimming were determined from the DNA. In the table there are some 220,000 clones, around three quarters of which are singletons. This clonotype originated in a woman in her 70s with acute or convalescent COVID-19. The chain couples TRBV11-2 to TRBJ2-5, with 8 positions matching TRBD2. Material: peripheral blood. The CDR3 sequence is CASSLVGLAQGGETQYF. The CDR3 coding sequence is TGTGCCAGCAGCTTAGTAGGACTAGCCCAAGGGGGGGAGACCCAGTACTTC.